The T cell receptor beta chain described here comes from a study of blood T cell repertoires in COVID-19. Study details: Donors in the United States, Italy and Spain gave samples during acute or convalescent COVID-19.

Assay: immunoSEQ multiplex PCR; the TCRdb copy retains only in-frame clones and omits some. The sample records roughly 45,000 clones, roughly 85% being singletons. Germline CDR1 and CDR2: SNHLY and FYNNEI. CDR3 length equals 15 residues. V shed 6 bases and J 2 bases; nucleotides not matched to a gene: 3. The sample consisted of peripheral blood. The receptor was derived from a man aged 60-69 years with active COVID-19. V is TRBV2 and J is TRBJ2-6; 8 bases match TRBD1. The CDR3 nucleotides are TGTGCCAGCAGGGCGGACAGGGCTGGGGCCAACGTCCTGACTTTC. This sequence encodes CASRADRAGANVLTF.